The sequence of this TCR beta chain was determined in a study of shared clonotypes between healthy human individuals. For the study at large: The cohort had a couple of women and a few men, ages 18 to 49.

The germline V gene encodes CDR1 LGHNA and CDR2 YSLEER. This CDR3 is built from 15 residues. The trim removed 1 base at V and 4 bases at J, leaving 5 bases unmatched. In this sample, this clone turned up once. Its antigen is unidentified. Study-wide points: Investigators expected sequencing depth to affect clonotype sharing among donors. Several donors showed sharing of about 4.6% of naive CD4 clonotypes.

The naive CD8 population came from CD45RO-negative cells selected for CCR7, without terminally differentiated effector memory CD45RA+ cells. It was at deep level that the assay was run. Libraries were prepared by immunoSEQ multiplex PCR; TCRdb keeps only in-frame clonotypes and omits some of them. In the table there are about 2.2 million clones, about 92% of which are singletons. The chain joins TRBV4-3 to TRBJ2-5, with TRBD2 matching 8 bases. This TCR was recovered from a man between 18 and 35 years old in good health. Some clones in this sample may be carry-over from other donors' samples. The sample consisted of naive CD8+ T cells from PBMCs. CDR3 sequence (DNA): TGCGCCAGCAGCCAAGGCGGGGGGCAGGGAGAGACCCAGTACTTC. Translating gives CASSQGGGQGETQYF.